The present T cell receptor (beta chain) was sequenced within a study of T cell repertoires in cytomegalovirus infection. Study context: Both a matching HLA type and CMV infection were indicated by public TCR beta signatures. Whole-study results and caveats: Summed public TCR beta family frequency identified CMV carriers bearing the relevant HLA.

TCRdb passed the reads through MiXCR, listing each CDR3 protein once. The sample has some 350,000 distinct CDR3 sequences; roughly 18% are singletons. CDR3 length: 13 amino acids. Germline V gene lookup returns CDR1 SNHLY and CDR2 FYNNEI. Trimming took 7 bases from V and 5 from J, leaving 12 bases between them. This clonotype showed up just a few times. The antigen remains undetermined. The J gene is TRBJ2-1, the V gene TRBV2; D gene ambiguous. Sequencing was performed on PBMCs. This sequence originates from a human donor in good health (CMV status not recorded). Some clones in this sample may be carry-over from other donors' samples. CDR3 nucleotides: TGTGCCAGCACCGAACGCCAGAACAATGAGCAGTTCTTC. Translating it yields CASTERQNNEQFF.